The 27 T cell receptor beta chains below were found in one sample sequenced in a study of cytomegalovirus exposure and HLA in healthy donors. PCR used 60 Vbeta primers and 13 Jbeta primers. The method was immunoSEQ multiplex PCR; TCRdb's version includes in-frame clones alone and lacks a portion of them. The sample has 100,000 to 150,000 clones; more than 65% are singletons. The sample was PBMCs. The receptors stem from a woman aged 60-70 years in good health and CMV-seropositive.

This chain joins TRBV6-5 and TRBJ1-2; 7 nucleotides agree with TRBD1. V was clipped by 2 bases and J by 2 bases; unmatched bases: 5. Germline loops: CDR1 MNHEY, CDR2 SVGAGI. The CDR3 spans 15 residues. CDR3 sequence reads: CASSYDREPNYGYTF. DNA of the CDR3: TGTGCCAGCAGTTACGACAGGGAGCCGAACTATGGCTACACCTTC.

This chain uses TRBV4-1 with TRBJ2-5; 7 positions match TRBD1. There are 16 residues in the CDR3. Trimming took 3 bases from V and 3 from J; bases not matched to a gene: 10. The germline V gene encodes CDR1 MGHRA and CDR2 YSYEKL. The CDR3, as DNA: TGCGCCAGCAGCCAGGCCAGGGGGACACTAAAAGAGACCCAGTACTTC. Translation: CASSQARGTLKETQYF.

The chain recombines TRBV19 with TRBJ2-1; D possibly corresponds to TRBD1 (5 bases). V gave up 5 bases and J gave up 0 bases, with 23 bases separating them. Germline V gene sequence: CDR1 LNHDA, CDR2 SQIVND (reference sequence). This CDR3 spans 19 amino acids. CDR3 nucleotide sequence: TGTGCCAGTAGTTCCCAGGGTTCACATGCAGGCCTCTCCTACAATGAGCAGTTCTTC. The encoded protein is CASSSQGSHAGLSYNEQFF.

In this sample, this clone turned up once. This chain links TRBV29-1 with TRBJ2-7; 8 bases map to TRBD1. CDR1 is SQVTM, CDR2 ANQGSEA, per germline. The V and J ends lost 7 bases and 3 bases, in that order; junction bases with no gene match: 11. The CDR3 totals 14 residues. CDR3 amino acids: CSATRGTGDYEQYF. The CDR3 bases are TGCAGCGCCACCCGTGGGACAGGAGACTACGAGCAGTACTTC.

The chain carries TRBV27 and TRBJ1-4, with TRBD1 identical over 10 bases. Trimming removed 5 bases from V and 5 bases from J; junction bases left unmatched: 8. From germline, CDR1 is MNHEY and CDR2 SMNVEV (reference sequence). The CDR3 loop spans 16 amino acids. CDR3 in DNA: TGTGCCAGCAGTGCTCACCGGGACAGGGGAAATGAAAAACTGTTTTTT. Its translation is CASSAHRDRGNEKLFF.

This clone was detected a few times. CDR3 in DNA: TGCGCCAGCAGACCCGGGACAGGGACTTCACCCCTCCACTTT. Translated, it gives CASRPGTGTSPLHF. The chain combines TRBV5-1 with TRBJ1-6; 9 bases agree with TRBD1. CDR1 is SGHRS and CDR2 is YFSETQ in the germline V gene. The CDR3 is 14 residues long. V lost 5 bases, J lost 9 bases, and 6 bases stayed unmatched.

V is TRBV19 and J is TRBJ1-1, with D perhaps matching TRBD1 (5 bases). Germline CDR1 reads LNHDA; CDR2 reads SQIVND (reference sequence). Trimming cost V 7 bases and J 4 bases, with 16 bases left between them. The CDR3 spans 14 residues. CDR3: CASTYWGGGTEAFF. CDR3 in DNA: TGTGCCAGTACCTACTGGGGGGGTGGCACTGAAGCTTTCTTT.

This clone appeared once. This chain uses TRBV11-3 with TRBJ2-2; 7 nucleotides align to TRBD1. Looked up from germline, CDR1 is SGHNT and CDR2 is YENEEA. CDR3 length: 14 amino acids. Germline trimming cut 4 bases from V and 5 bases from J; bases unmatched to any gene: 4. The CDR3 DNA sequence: TGTGCCAGCAGCTCTAGCAGGGGGACCGGGGAGCTGTTTTTT. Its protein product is CASSSSRGTGELFF.

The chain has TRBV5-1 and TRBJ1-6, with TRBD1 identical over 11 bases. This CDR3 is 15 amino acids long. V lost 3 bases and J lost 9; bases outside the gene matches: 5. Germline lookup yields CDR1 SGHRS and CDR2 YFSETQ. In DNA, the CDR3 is TGCGCCAGCAGCTCCGGACAGGGGGCGGGTTCACCCCTCCACTTT. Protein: CASSSGQGAGSPLHF.

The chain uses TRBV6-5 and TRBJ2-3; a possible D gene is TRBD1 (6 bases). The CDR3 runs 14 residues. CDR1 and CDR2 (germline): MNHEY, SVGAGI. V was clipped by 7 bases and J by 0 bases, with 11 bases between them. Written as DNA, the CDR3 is TGTGCCAGCACCCCGACAGGTAGCACAGATACGCAGTATTTT. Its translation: CASTPTGSTDTQYF.

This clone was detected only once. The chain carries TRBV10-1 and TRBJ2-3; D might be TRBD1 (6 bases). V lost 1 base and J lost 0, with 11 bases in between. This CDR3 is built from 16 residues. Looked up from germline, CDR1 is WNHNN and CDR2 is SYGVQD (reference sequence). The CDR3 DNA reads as TGCGCCAGCAGTGAGTTTGGGACACGAAGCACAGATACGCAGTATTTT. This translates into CASSEFGTRSTDTQYF.

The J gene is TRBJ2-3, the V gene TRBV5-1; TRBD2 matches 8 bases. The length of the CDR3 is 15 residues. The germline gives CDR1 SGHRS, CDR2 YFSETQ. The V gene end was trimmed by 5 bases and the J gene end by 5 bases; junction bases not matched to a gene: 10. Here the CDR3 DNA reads TGCGCCAGCAGTACCCTAGCGGGTGAAGGAGATACGCAGTATTTT. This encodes CASSTLAGEGDTQYF.

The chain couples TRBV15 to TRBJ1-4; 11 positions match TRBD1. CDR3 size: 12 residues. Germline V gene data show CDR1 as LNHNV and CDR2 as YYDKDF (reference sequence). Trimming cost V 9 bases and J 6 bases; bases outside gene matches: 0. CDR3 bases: TGTGCCACGGGACAGGGGGATGAAAAACTGTTTTTT. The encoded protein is CATGQGDEKLFF. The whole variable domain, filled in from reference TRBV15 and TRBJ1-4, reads DAMVIQNPRYQVTQFGKPVTLSCSQTLNHNVMYWYQQKSSQAPKLLFHYYDKDFNNEADTPDNFQSRRPNTSFCFLDIRSPGLGDTAMYLCATGQGDEKLFFGSGTQLSVL.

The CDR3 DNA reads as TGTGCCATCAGTGACCCTAGCGGGGGGGCCCGGACCCAGTACTTC. Translated: CAISDPSGGARTQYF. This chain links TRBV10-3 with TRBJ2-5, with TRBD2 matching 12 bases. The CDR3 covers 15 residues. Germline-derived CDR1 and CDR2 are ENHRY and SYGVKD. Losses at the gene ends were 3 bases for V and 7 bases for J; bases not matched to a gene: 6.

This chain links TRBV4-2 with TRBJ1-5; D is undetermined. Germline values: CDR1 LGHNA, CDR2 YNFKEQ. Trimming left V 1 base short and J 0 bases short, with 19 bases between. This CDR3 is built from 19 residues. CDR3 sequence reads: CASSQGGSVVAVSNQPQHF. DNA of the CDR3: TGTGCCAGCAGCCAAGGAGGTAGCGTAGTGGCAGTTAGCAATCAGCCCCAGCATTTT.

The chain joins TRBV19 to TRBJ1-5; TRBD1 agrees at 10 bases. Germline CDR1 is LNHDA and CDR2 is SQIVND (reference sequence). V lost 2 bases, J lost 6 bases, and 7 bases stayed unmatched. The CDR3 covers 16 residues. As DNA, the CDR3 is TGTGCCAGTAGTATATTCTCGGGACAGGGGCTTCAGCCCCAGCATTTT. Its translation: CASSIFSGQGLQPQHF.

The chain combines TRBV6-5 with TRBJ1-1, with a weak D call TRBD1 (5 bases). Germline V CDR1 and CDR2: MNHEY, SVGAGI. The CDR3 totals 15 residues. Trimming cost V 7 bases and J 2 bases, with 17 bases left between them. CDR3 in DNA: TGTGCCAGCACCCCGGGGGGGAAAAGAAACACTGAAGCTTTCTTT. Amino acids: CASTPGGKRNTEAFF.

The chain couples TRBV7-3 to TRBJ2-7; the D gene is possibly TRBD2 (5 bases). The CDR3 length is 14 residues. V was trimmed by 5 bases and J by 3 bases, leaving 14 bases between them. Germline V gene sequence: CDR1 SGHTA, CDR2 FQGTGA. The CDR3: CASSRGGELYEQYF. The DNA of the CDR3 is TGTGCCAGCAGCCGTGGTGGGGAGCTCTACGAGCAGTACTTC.

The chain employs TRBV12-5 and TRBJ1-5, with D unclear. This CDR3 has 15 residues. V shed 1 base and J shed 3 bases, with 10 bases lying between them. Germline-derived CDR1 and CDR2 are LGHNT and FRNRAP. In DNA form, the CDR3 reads TGTGCTAGTGGTTTGGCCTACAGTTTCAATCAGCCCCAGCATTTT. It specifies CASGLAYSFNQPQHF.

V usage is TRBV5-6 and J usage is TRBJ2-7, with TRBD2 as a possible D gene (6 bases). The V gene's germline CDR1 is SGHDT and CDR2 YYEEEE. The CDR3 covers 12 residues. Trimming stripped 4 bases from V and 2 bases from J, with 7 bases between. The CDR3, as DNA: TGTGCCAGCAGCGCTAGCGCCTACGAGCAGTACTTC. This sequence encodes CASSASAYEQYF.

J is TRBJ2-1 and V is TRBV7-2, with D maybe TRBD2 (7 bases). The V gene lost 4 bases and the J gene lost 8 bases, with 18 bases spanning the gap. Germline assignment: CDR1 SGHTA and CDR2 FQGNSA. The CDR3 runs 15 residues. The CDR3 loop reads CASSWGLAEGDEQFF. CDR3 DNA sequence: TGTGCCAGCAGCTGGGGGCTAGCGGAGGGGGATGAGCAGTTCTTC.

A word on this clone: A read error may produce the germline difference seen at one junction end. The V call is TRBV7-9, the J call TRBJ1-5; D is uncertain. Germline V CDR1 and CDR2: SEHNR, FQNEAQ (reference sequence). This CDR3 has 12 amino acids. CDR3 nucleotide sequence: TGTTCCAGCAGCTTGCAGGCCCAGCCCCAGCATTTT. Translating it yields CSSSLQAQPQHF.

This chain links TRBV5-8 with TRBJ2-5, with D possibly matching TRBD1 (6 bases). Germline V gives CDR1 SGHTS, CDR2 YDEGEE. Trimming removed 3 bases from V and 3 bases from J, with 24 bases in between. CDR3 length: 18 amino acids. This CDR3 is CASSSRRGQGHFEETQYF. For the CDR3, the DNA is TGTGCCAGCAGCTCCCGCAGGGGCCAAGGCCACTTCGAAGAGACCCAGTACTTC.

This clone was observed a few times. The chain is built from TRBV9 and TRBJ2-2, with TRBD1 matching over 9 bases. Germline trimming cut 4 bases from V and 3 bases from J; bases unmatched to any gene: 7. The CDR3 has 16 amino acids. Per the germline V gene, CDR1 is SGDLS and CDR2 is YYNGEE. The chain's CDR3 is CASSLRTGVDTGELFF. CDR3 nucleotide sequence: TGTGCCAGCAGCTTAAGGACAGGGGTTGACACCGGGGAGCTGTTTTTT.

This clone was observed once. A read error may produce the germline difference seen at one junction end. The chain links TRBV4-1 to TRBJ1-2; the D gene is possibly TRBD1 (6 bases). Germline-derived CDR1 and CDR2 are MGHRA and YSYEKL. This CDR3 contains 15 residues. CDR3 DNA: TGCGCCAGCAGCCAAGGGGACACCCTAAACTTTGGCTACACCTTC. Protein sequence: CASSQGDTLNFGYTF.

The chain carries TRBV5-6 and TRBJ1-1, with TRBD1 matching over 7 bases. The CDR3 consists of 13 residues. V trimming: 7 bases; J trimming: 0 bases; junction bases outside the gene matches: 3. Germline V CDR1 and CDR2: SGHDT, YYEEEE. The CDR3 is CASSTGLNTEAFF. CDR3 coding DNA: TGTGCCAGCTCGACAGGGTTGAACACTGAAGCTTTCTTT. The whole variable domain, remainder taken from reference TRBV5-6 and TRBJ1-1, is DAGVTQSPTHLIKTRGQQVTLRCSPKSGHDTVSWYQQALGQGPQFIFQYYEEEERQRGNFPDRFSGHQFPNYSSELNVNALLLGDSALYLCASSTGLNTEAFFGQGTRLTVV.

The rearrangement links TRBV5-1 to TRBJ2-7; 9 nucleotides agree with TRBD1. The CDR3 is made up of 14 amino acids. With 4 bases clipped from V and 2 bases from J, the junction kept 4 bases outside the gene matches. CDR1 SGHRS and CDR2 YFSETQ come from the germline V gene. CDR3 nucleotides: TGCGCCAGCAGCCCGGACAGGGGAACCTACGAGCAGTACTTC. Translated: CASSPDRGTYEQYF.